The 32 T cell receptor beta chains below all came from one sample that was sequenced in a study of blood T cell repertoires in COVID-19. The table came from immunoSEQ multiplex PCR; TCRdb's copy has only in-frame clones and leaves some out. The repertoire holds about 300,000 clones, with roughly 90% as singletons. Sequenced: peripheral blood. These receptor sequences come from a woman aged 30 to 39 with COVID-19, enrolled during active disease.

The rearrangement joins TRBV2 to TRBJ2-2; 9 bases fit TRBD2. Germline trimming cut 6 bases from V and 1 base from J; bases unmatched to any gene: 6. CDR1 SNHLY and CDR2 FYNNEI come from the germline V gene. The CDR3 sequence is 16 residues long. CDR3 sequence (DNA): TGTGCCAGCAGAGAGCCTAGCGGGGTGAACACCGGGGAGCTGTTTTTT. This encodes CASREPSGVNTGELFF.

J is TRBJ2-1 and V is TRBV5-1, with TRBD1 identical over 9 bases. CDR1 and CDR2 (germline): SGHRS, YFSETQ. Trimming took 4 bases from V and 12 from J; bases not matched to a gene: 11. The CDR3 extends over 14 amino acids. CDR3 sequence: CASSRDRVKDAQFF. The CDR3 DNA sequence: TGCGCCAGCAGCCGGGACAGGGTTAAAGATGCGCAGTTCTTC.

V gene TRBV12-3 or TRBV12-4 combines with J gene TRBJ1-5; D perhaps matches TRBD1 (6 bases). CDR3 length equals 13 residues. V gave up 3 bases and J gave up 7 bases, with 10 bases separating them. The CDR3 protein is CASSLTGGQPQHF. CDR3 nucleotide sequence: TGTGCCAGCAGTTTGACAGGAGGACAGCCCCAGCATTTT.

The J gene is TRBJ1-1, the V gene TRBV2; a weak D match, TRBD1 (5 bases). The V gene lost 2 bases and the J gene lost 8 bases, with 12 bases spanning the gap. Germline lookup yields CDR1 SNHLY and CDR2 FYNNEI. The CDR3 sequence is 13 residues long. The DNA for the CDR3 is TGTGCCAGCAGTGAACGGGCGGGACGGGAAGCTTTCTTT. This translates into CASSERAGREAFF.

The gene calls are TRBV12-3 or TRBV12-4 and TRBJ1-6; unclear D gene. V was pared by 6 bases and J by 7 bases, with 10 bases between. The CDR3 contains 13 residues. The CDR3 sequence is CASRRDSNSPLHF. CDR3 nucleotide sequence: TGTGCCAGCAGAAGAGATAGCAATTCACCCCTCCACTTT.

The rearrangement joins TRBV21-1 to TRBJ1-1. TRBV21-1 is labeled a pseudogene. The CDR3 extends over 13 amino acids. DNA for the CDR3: TGTGTCACCTATGGAGCCGGAGACACTGAAGCTTTCTTT. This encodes CVTYGAGDTEAFF.

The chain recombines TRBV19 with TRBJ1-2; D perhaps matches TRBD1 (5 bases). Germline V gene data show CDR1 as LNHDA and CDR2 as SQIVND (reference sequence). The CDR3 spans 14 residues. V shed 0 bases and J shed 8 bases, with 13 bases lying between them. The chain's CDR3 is CASSIDLARAGYTF. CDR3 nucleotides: TGTGCCAGTAGTATAGATCTGGCCAGGGCGGGCTACACCTTC.

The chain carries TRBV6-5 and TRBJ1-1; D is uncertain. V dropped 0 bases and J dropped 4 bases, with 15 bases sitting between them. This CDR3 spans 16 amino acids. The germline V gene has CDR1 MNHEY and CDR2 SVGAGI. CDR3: CASSYSGEGGITEAFF. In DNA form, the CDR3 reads TGTGCCAGCAGTTACTCTGGAGAAGGAGGAATCACTGAAGCTTTCTTT.

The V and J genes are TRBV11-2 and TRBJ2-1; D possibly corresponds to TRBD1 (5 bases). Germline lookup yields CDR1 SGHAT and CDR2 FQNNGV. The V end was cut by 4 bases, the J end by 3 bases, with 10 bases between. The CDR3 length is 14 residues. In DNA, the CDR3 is TGTGCCAGCAGCTCTTTGGGGCTCTACAATGAGCAGTTCTTC. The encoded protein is CASSSLGLYNEQFF.

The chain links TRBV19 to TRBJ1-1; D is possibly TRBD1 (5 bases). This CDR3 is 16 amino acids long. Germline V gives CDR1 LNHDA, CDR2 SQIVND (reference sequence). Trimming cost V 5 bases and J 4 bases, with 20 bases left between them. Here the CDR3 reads CASSFTTGGFSTEAFF. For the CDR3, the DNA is TGTGCCAGTAGTTTCACCACTGGGGGGTTTTCCACTGAAGCTTTCTTT.

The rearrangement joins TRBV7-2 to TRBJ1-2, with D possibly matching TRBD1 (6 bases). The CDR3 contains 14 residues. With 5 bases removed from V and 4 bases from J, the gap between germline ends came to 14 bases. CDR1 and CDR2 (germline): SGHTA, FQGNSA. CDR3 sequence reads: CASSLAGGGYGYTF. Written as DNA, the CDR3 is TGTGCCAGCAGCCTGGCGGGGGGCGGCTATGGCTACACCTTC.

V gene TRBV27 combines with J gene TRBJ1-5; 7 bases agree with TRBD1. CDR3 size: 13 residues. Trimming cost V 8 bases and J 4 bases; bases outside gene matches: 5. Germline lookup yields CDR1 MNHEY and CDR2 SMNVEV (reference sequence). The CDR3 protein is CASGDSGNQPQHF. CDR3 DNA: TGTGCCAGCGGGGACAGTGGTAATCAGCCCCAGCATTTT.

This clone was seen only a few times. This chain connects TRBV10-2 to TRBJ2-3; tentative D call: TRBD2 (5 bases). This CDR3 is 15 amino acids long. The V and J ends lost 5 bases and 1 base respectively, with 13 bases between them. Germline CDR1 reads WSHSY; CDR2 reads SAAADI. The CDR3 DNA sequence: TGCGCCAGCAGTCCCACCGGGGATGGCACAGATACGCAGTATTTT. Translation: CASSPTGDGTDTQYF.

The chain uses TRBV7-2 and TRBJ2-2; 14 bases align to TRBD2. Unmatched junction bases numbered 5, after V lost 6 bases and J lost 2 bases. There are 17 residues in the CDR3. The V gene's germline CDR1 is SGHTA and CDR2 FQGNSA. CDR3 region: CASSRTSGGRNTGELFF. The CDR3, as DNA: TGTGCCAGCAGTCGGACTAGCGGGGGGCGAAACACCGGGGAGCTGTTTTTT.

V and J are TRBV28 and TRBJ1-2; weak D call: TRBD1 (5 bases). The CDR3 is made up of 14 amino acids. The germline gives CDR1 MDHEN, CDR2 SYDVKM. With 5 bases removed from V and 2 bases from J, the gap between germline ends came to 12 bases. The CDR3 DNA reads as TGTGCCAGCAGTCCCTGGGGGGGGAACTATGGCTACACCTTC. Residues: CASSPWGGNYGYTF.

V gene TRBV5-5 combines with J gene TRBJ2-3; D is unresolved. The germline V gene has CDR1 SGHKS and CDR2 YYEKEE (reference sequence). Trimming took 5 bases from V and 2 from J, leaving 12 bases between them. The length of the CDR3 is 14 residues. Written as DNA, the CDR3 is TGTGCCAGCAGTTTAAACCGGGTCACAGATACGCAGTATTTT. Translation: CASSLNRVTDTQYF.

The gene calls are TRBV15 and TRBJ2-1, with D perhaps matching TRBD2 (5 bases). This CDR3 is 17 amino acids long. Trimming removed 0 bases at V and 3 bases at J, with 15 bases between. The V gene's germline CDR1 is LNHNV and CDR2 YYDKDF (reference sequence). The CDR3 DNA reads TGTGCCACCAGCAGAGAATCCTCCGGGATCTACTACAATGAGCAGTTCTTC. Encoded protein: CATSRESSGIYYNEQFF. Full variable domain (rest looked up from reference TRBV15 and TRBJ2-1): DAMVIQNPRYQVTQFGKPVTLSCSQTLNHNVMYWYQQKSSQAPKLLFHYYDKDFNNEADTPDNFQSRRPNTSFCFLDIRSPGLGDTAMYLCATSRESSGIYYNEQFFGPGTRLTVL.

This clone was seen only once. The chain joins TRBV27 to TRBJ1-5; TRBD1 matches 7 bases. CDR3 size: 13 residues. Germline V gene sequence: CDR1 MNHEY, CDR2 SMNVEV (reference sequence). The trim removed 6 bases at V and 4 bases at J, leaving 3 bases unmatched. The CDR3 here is CASSPGQNQPQHF. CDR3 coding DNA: TGTGCCAGCAGCCCGGGACAGAATCAGCCCCAGCATTTT.

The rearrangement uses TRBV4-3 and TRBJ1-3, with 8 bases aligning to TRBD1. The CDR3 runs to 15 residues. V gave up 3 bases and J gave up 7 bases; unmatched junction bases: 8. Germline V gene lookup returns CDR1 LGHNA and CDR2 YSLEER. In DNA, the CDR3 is TGCGCCAGCAGCCACATGGACAGGGACCTGAACACCATATATTTT. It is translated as CASSHMDRDLNTIYF.

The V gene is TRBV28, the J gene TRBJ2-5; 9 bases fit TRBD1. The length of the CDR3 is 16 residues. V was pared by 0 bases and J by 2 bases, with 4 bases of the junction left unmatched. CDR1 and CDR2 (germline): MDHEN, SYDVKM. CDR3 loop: CASSLWGQGTQETQYF. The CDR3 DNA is TGTGCCAGCAGTTTATGGGGACAGGGAACTCAAGAGACCCAGTACTTC.

The CDR3 loop is CASSDIDRGVYGYTF. The CDR3 DNA sequence: TGTGCCAGCAGTGACATCGACAGGGGTGTCTATGGCTACACCTTC. The chain employs TRBV6-4 and TRBJ1-2; 8 bases align to TRBD1. This CDR3 is built from 15 residues. CDR1 MRHNA and CDR2 SNTAGT come from the germline V gene. Trimming at V came to 2 bases and at J to 4 bases, leaving 6 bases not matched to a gene.

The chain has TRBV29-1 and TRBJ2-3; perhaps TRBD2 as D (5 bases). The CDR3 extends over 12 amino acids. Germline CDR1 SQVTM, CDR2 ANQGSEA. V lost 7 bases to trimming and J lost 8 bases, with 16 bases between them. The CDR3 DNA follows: TGCAGCGCCACCAAGGACTTGGGTACGCAGTATTTT. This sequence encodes CSATKDLGTQYF.

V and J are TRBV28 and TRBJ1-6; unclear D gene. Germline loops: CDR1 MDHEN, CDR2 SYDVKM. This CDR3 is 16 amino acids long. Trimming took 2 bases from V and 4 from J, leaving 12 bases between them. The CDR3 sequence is CASSLAGRSYNSPLHF. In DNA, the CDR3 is TGTGCCAGCAGTTTAGCGGGCAGAAGTTATAATTCACCCCTCCACTTT.

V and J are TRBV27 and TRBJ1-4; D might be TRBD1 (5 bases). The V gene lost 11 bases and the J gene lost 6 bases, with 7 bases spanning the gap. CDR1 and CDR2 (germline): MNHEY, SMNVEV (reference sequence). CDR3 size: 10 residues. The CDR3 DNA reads TGTGCCGCGGGGGATGAAAAACTGTTTTTT. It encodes CAAGDEKLFF.

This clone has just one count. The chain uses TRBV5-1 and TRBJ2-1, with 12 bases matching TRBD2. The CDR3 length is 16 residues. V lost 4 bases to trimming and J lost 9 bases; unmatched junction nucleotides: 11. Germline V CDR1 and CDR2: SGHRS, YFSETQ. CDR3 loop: CASSSTSGGFFSEQFF. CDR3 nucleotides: TGCGCCAGCAGCAGCACTAGCGGGGGGTTTTTTAGTGAGCAGTTCTTC.

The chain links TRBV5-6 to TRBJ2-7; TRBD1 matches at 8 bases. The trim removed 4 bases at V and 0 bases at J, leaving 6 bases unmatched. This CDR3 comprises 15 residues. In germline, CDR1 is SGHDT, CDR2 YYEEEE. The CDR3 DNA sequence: TGTGCCAGCAGCCCATGGGACAGGATCTCCTACGAGCAGTACTTC. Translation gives CASSPWDRISYEQYF.

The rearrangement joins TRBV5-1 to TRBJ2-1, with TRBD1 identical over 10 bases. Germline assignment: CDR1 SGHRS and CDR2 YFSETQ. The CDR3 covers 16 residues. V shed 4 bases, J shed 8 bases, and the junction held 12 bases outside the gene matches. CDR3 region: CASSLAPDRGSDEQFF. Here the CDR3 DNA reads TGCGCCAGCAGCCTCGCCCCGGACAGGGGGAGCGATGAGCAGTTCTTC.

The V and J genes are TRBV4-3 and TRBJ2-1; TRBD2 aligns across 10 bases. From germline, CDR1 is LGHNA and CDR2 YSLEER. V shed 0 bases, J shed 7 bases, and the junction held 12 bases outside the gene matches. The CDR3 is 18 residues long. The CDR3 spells CASSQDHREGTSENEQFF. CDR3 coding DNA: TGCGCCAGCAGCCAAGATCATCGTGAGGGGACTAGCGAGAATGAGCAGTTCTTC.

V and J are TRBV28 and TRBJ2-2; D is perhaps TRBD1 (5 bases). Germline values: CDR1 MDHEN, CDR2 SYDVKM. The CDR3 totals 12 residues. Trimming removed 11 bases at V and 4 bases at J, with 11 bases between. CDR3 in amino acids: CAASGFTGELFF. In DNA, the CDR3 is TGTGCCGCTTCAGGGTTCACCGGGGAGCTGTTTTTT.

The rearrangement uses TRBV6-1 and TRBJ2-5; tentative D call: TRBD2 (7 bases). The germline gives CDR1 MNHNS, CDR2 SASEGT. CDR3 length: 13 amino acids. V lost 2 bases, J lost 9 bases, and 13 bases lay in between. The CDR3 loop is CASSETGRGAQYF. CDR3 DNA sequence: TGTGCCAGCAGTGAAACAGGGAGGGGGGCCCAGTACTTC.

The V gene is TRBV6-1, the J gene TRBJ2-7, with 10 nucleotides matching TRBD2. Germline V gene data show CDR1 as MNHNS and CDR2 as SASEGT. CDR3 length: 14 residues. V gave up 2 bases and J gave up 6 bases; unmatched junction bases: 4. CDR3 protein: CASSESRLAGEQYV. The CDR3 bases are TGTGCCAGCAGTGAAAGCCGACTAGCGGGCGAGCAGTACGTC.

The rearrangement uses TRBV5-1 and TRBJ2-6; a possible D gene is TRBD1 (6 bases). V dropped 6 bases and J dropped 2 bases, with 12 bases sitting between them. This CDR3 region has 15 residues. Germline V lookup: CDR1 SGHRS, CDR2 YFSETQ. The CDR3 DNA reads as TGCGCCAGCACCAGGGGTAGTGCTGGGGCCAACGTCCTGACTTTC. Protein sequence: CASTRGSAGANVLTF.